Below are 17 T cell receptor beta chains sequenced from a single sample in a study of blood T cell repertoires in COVID-19. Sequenced by immunoSEQ multiplex PCR; TCRdb stores in-frame clones only, minus some. This sample carries 200,000 to 250,000 clones, 89% of them seen once, and the ten largest clones take about 5%. The sample taken for sequencing was peripheral blood. The receptor source for this set is a woman in her thirties or forties with acute or convalescent COVID-19.

V usage is TRBV12-5 and J usage is TRBJ2-1; 12 nucleotides match TRBD2. Per germline, CDR1 LGHNT and CDR2 FRNRAP. V shed 1 base and J 3 bases; nucleotides not matched to a gene: 4. This CDR3 comprises 17 residues. Written as DNA, the CDR3 is TGTGCTAGTGGTTTGGGACTAGCGGGAGATTTCTACAATGAGCAGTTCTTC. Amino acids: CASGLGLAGDFYNEQFF. Full variable domain (missing parts from reference TRBV12-5 and TRBJ2-1): DARVTQTPRHKVTEMGQEVTMRCQPILGHNTVFWYRQTMMQGLELLAYFRNRAPLDDSGMPKDRFSAEMPDATLATLKIQPSEPRDSAVYFCASGLGLAGDFYNEQFFGPGTRLTVL.

This chain uses TRBV24-1 with TRBJ2-5; 7 bases map to TRBD2. Germline CDR1 and CDR2: KGHDR and SFDVKD. The junction had 6 bases not matched to a gene; V was cut back by 2 bases and J by 4 bases. This CDR3 is 15 amino acids long. For the CDR3, the DNA is TGTGCCACCAGTGATTGGGGGGGAGGGGCAGAGACCCAGTACTTC. Its translation: CATSDWGGGAETQYF.

The chain uses TRBV7-3 and TRBJ2-2; D is perhaps TRBD1 (5 bases). The CDR3 consists of 18 residues. Trimming left V 1 base short and J 1 base short, with 16 bases between. Germline V gene lookup returns CDR1 SGHTA and CDR2 FQGTGA. CDR3 bases: TGTGCCAGCAGCTTAAGTCCCCCGTTTACAGGGAACACCGGGGAGCTGTTTTTT. It encodes CASSLSPPFTGNTGELFF.

This clone was seen a single time. V and J are TRBV30 and TRBJ1-2; D possibly corresponds to TRBD1 (6 bases). CDR3 length: 14 amino acids. Germline V CDR1 and CDR2: GTSNPN, SVGIG (reference sequence). V dropped 3 bases and J dropped 2 bases, with 13 bases sitting between them. As DNA, the CDR3 is TGTGCCTGGAGGGGACACACAGGAAACTATGGCTACACCTTC. Translated: CAWRGHTGNYGYTF.

This chain links TRBV9 with TRBJ2-2, with TRBD2 as a possible D gene (5 bases). V was trimmed by 4 bases and J by 4 bases, leaving 17 bases between them. The CDR3 length is 16 residues. Germline lookup yields CDR1 SGDLS and CDR2 YYNGEE. The CDR3 loop is CASSPSWTYITGELFF. The CDR3 coding sequence is TGTGCCAGCAGCCCATCGTGGACTTACATCACCGGGGAGCTGTTTTTT.

On this clone: Other nucleotide sequences in the sample specify the same CDR3. V and J are TRBV5-4 and TRBJ1-2, with 7 bases fitting TRBD1. The germline V gene has CDR1 SGHNT and CDR2 YYREEE (reference sequence). The junction had 1 base not matched to a gene; V was cut back by 3 bases and J by 2 bases. The CDR3 has 13 amino acids. The chain's CDR3 is CASSSTGNYGYTF. DNA for the CDR3: TGTGCCAGCAGCTCGACAGGGAACTATGGCTACACCTTC.

The genes are TRBV5-4 and TRBJ2-2, with 8 bases fitting TRBD2. Germline CDR1 SGHNT, CDR2 YYREEE (reference sequence). Trimming at V came to 3 bases and at J to 5 bases, leaving 6 bases not matched to a gene. The CDR3 consists of 15 residues. The CDR3 sequence is CASSSNLAGTGELFF. CDR3 bases: TGTGCCAGCAGCTCAAACTTAGCGGGGACCGGGGAGCTGTTTTTT. The full variable domain, its missing parts supplied by reference TRBV5-4 and TRBJ2-2, is ETGVTQSPTHLIKTRGQQVTLRCSSQSGHNTVSWYQQALGQGPQFIFQYYREEENGRGNFPPRFSGLQFPNYSSELNVNALELDDSALYLCASSSNLAGTGELFFGEGSRLTVL.

This rearrangement joins TRBV9 to TRBJ2-3, with TRBD2 as a possible D gene (7 bases). The CDR3 loop spans 16 amino acids. V lost 0 bases and J lost 4, with 15 bases in between. Germline CDR1 SGDLS, CDR2 YYNGEE. The CDR3 DNA sequence: TGTGCCAGCAGCGTAGTAGAGGGGGGGCTCGCAGATACGCAGTATTTT. This translates into CASSVVEGGLADTQYF.

This sequence joins TRBV5-1 and TRBJ1-6, with D possibly matching TRBD1 (5 bases). Germline CDR1 SGHRS, CDR2 YFSETQ. Between the trimmed V and J ends, which lost 4 bases and 7 bases, there was a span of 12 bases. The CDR3 covers 14 residues. The CDR3 loop reads CASSRGQGNSPLHF. As DNA, the CDR3 is TGCGCCAGCAGCCGAGGCCAGGGCAATTCACCCCTCCACTTT.

This rearrangement joins TRBV19 to TRBJ1-6; tentative D call: TRBD1 (6 bases). CDR3 length: 16 residues. From germline, CDR1 is LNHDA and CDR2 SQIVND (reference sequence). Trimming cost V 5 bases and J 11 bases, with 22 bases left between them. The CDR3 nucleotides read TGTGCCAGTAGTCAAAACGAGCCCCCAGGGGTTCCACCCCTCCACTTT. It is translated as CASSQNEPPGVPPLHF.

The CDR3 here is CASSHVTGRLNNEQFF. The CDR3 DNA follows: TGCGCCAGCAGCCACGTCACCGGGAGGCTGAACAATGAGCAGTTCTTC. V gene TRBV4-1 combines with J gene TRBJ2-1; TRBD2 matches at 7 bases. V lost 3 bases and J lost 5; bases outside the gene matches: 10. The CDR3 totals 16 residues. Germline values: CDR1 MGHRA, CDR2 YSYEKL.

The chain links TRBV19 to TRBJ1-3; a possible D gene is TRBD1 (5 bases). V lost 7 bases and J 0 bases, leaving 10 bases between the germline ends. There are 14 residues in the CDR3. Germline V gene sequence: CDR1 LNHDA, CDR2 SQIVND (reference sequence). CDR3 DNA sequence: TGTGCCAGTACAGGGCAAATCTCTGGAAACACCATATATTTT. Its translation is CASTGQISGNTIYF.

The chain employs TRBV6-4 and TRBJ2-1; D perhaps matches TRBD2 (5 bases). V was trimmed by 6 bases and J by 1 base, leaving 13 bases between them. The CDR3 has 15 residues. The germline V gene has CDR1 MRHNA and CDR2 SNTAGT. The CDR3 region has the DNA TGTGCCAGCAGCCCTAGCAAGGGATCCTACAATGAGCAGTTCTTC. This translates into CASSPSKGSYNEQFF.

The V gene is TRBV24-1, the J gene TRBJ1-1, with D maybe TRBD1 (5 bases). Germline V gene lookup returns CDR1 KGHDR and CDR2 SFDVKD. The CDR3 runs 14 residues. V was trimmed by 2 bases and J by 0 bases, leaving 6 bases between them. The CDR3 bases are TGTGCCACCAGTGATTCACAGGTGAACACTGAAGCTTTCTTT. The encoded protein is CATSDSQVNTEAFF.

The chain has TRBV7-2 and TRBJ1-4, with 8 bases matching TRBD1. V lost 5 bases to trimming and J lost 6 bases; unmatched junction nucleotides: 14. Looked up from germline, CDR1 is SGHTA and CDR2 is FQGNSA. This CDR3 has 17 amino acids. The CDR3 nucleotides read TGTGCCAGCAGCCCCAAACCGCCGGGACAGGAAGATGAAAAACTGTTTTTT. This codes for CASSPKPPGQEDEKLFF.

Remarks on this clone: An end of the junction does not agree with germline; a read error may underlie this. This rearrangement joins TRBV15 to TRBJ2-2, with D possibly TRBD2 on 6 matching bases. The CDR3 totals 15 residues. Germline assignment: CDR1 LNHNV and CDR2 YYDKDF (reference sequence). The CDR3 spells CATSIFSGGGGELVF. CDR3 DNA sequence: TGTGCCACCAGCATTTTCTCGGGCGGCGGAGGGGAGCTGGTTTTT.

The chain couples TRBV5-4 to TRBJ1-4; no definite D call. V was trimmed by 4 bases and J by 7 bases, leaving 23 bases between them. CDR3 length equals 17 residues. Germline assignment: CDR1 SGHNT and CDR2 YYREEE (reference sequence). The CDR3 spells CASSPGPGSEEGEKLFF. The CDR3, as DNA: TGTGCCAGCAGCCCCGGACCCGGGAGTGAGGAGGGTGAAAAACTGTTTTTT.